The clone carrying this T cell receptor (beta chain) was counted between two and nine times. The sample is drawn from a study of T cells in Graves' hyperthyroidism and ophthalmopathy. Overall study context: Peripheral blood was acquired at first diagnosis, ahead of any therapy whatsoever.

A lack of ophthalmopathy progression within 18 months defined stable Graves' hyperthyroidism. Clinical symptoms, serum thyroxine and TRAb, thyroid ultrasound and orbital computed tomography were used for the diagnoses. From RNA transcripts, TCR beta CDR3 regions were amplified. HTBI primers were the set used in a first-round RT-PCR of the TCR CDR3. TCRdb called the multiplex PCR reads again in MiXCR, with one record for every CDR3 protein. This table has over 700,000 distinct CDR3 sequences, roughly a third appearing once. Sequenced input: blood. The receptor was derived from a woman between 40 and 55 years old with Graves' hyperthyroidism.

In DNA, the CDR3 is TGTGCCAGCAGCTTATCGTATGAGTACCAAGAGACCCAGTACTTC. Its translation: CASSLSYEYQETQYF. The rearrangement uses TRBV7-2 and TRBJ2-5; D gene uncertain. The CDR3 loop spans 15 amino acids. Germline lookup yields CDR1 SGHTA and CDR2 FQGNSA. V shed 2 bases and J shed 0 bases, with 10 bases lying between them.